This TCR beta chain emerged from a study of neurological immune-mediated disorders. Study results and caveats: The most TCR clonal expansion was seen in HTLV-1-associated myelopathy, whereas the least was seen in multiple sclerosis, below the level in healthy controls. None of the CDR3 amino acid sequences found in expanded clones was shared across subjects. This suggests that the TCR-beta repertoires were private in all groups.

This clonotype has ten or more counts. The target antigen is unknown. The V end was cut by 4 bases, the J end by 7 bases, with 14 bases between. This CDR3 comprises 14 residues. Germline V CDR1 and CDR2: DFQATT, SNEGSKA (reference sequence). 5'RACE with 10-nucleotide random UMIs generated the cDNA. MiXCR, applied by TCRdb to the 5' RACE reads, yields one record per CDR3 protein. The sample records around 56,000 distinct CDR3 sequences, 24% being singletons. The sample's time point: technical triplicate 2. PBMCs numbering 2 million and stored at -80 C yielded the unsorted libraries. The material sequenced was PBMCs. The J gene is TRBJ1-6, the V gene TRBV20-1; D unresolved. The origin of this receptor is a man aged 60 to 75 with HTLV-1-associated myelopathy (HAM/TSP). CDR3: CSAIKIIGNSPLHF. CDR3 DNA sequence: TGCAGTGCTATAAAAATCATAGGAAATTCACCCCTCCACTTT.